This T cell receptor beta chain emerged from a study of patients and donors after allogeneic stem cell transplantation. This CDR3 has 13 residues. From germline, CDR1 is MDHEN and CDR2 SYDVKM. V lost 5 bases and J 6 bases, leaving 13 bases between the germline ends. In TCRdb, the RT-PCR reads were re-called with MiXCR into one record per CDR3 protein. Of around 150,000 distinct CDR3 sequences in the sample, roughly 35% were seen once. The sequence derives from a human donor who was either an allogeneic HSCT recipient or a stem cell or donor lymphocyte infusion donor (not recorded which). It is not recorded whose cells these are; they may come from a transplant donor. Sequencing used blood, either unsorted or a sorted T cell fraction (not recorded which). V gene TRBV28 combines with J gene TRBJ1-2; D ambiguous. CDR3: CASSPLLGNGYTF. The CDR3 nucleotides read TGTGCCAGCAGTCCACTCCTTGGGAATGGCTACACCTTC.